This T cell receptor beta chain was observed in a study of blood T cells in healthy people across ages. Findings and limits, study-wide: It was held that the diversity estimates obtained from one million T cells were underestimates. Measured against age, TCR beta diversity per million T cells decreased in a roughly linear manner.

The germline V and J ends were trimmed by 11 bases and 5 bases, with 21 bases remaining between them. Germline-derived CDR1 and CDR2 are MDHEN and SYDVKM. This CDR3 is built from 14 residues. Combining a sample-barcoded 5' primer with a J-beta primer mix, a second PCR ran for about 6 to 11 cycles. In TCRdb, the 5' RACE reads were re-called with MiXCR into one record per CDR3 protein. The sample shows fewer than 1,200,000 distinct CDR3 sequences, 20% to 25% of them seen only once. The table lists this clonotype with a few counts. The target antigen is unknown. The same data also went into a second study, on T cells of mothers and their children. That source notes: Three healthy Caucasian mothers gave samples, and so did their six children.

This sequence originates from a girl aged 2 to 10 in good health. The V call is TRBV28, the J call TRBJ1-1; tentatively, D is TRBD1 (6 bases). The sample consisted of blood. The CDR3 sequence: CASRGAQVLTEAFF. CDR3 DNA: TGTGCCTCACGGGGGGCGCAGGTCTTGACTGAAGCTTTCTTT.